This note documents a single TCR beta chain sequence. With a much larger clone just one base away, this may be a read error. Arm-PCR of CDR3 regions and iRepertoire HTBI primers were used to build TCR beta libraries. TCRdb itself ran the multiplex PCR reads through MiXCR, one entry per CDR3 protein. The sample has around 400,000 distinct CDR3 sequences, approximately 15% seen once. These data belong to a study of regulatory T cells in long-lasting Graves disease. This CDR3 has 15 amino acids. V dropped 8 bases and J dropped 1 base, with 15 bases sitting between them. CDR1 PRHDT and CDR2 FYEKMQ come from the germline V gene (reference sequence). Time point in this sample: newly diagnosed GD, antithyroid drugs for less than 3 months. RNA extracted from PBMCs served as the sequencing template. This sample also belongs to another study, concerning T cells in Graves' hyperthyroidism and ophthalmopathy. That study adds: The HTBI primer set drove a first-round RT-PCR of the TCR CDR3. Most clonotypes expanded in thyroid above 0.001 were likewise present in blood.

This clonotype originated in a woman in her 40s with Graves disease. The sample consisted of peripheral blood mononuclear cells (PBMCs), taken at new diagnosis, from a patient treated with antithyroid drugs. The chain is built from TRBV13 and TRBJ2-4; possibly TRBD1 for D (5 bases). The CDR3, as DNA: TGTGCCAGCGGTATCTGGCCAGGGGCCAAAAACATTCAGTACTTC. Translation gives CASGIWPGAKNIQYF. Full variable domain (rest looked up from reference TRBV13 and TRBJ2-4): AAGVIQSPRHLIKEKRETATLKCYPIPRHDTVYWYQQGPGQDPQFLISFYEKMQSDKGSIPDRFSAQQFSDYHSELNMSSLELGDSALYFCASGIWPGAKNIQYFGAGTRLSVL.